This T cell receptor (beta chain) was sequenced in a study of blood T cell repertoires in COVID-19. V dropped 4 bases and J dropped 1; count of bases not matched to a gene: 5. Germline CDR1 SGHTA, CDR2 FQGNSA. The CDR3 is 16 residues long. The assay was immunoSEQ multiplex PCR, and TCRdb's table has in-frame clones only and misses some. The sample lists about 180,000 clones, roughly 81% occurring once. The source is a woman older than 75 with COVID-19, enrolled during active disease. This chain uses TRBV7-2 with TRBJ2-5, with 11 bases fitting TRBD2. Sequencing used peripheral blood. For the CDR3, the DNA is TGTGCCAGCAGCTATGGGACTAGCGGTCTCCAAGAGACCCAGTACTTC. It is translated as CASSYGTSGLQETQYF.